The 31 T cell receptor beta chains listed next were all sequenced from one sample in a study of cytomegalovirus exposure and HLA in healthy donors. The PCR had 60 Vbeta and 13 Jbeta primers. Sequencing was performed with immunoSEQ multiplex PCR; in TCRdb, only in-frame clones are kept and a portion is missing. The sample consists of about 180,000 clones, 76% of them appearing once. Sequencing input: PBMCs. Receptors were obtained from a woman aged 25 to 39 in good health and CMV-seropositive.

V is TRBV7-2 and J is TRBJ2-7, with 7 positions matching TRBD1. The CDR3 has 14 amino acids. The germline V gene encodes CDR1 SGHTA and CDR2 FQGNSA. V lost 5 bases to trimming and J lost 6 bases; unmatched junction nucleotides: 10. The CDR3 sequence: CASSPRQGTIEQYF. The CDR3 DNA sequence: TGTGCCAGCAGCCCCCGACAGGGAACCATCGAGCAGTACTTC.

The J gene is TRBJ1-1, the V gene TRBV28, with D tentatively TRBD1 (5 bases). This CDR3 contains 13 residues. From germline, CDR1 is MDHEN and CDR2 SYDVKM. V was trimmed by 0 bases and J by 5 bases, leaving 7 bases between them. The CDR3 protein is CASSLWGLTEAFF. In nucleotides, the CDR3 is TGTGCCAGCAGTTTATGGGGGCTTACTGAAGCTTTCTTT.

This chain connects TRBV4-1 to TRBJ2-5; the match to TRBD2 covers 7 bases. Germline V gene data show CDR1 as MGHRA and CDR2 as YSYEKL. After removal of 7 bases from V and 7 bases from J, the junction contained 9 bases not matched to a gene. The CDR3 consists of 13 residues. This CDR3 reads CASTPEGRGTQYF. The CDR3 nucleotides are TGCGCCAGCACCCCCGAAGGGAGGGGGACCCAGTACTTC.

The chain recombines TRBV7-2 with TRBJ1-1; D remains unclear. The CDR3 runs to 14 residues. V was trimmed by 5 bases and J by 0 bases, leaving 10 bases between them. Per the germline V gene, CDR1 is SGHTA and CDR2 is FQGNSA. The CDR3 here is CASSPGQVNTEAFF. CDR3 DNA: TGTGCCAGCAGCCCAGGCCAGGTGAACACTGAAGCTTTCTTT. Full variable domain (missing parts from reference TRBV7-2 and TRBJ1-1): GAGVSQSPSNKVTEKGKDVELRCDPISGHTALYWYRQSLGQGLEFLIYFQGNSAPDKSGLPSDRFSAERTGGSVSTLTIQRTQQEDSAVYLCASSPGQVNTEAFFGQGTRLTVV.

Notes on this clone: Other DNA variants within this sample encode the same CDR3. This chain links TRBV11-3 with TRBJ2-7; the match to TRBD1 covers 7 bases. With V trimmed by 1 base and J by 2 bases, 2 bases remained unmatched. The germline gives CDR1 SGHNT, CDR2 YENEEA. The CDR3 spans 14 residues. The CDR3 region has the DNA TGTGCCAGCAGCTTAGGGACAGGAGCCTACGAGCAGTACTTC. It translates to CASSLGTGAYEQYF.

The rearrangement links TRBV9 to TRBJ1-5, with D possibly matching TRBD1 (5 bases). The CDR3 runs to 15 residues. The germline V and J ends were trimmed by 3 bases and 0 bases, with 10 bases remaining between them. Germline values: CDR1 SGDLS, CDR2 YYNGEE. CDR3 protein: CASSGGDYSNQPQHF. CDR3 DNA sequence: TGTGCCAGCAGCGGAGGGGACTATAGCAATCAGCCCCAGCATTTT.

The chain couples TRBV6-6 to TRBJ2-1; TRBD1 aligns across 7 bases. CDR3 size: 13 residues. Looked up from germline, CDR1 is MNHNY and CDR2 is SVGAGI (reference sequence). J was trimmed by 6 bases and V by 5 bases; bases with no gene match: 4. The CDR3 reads CASSRDRVNEQFF. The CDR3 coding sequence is TGTGCCAGCAGTCGCGACAGGGTCAATGAGCAGTTCTTC.

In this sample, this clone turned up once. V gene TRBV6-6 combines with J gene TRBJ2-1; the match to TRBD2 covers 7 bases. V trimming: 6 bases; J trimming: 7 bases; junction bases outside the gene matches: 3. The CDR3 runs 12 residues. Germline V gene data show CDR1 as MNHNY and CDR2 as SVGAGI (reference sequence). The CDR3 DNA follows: TGTGCCAGCAGCCCAGCGGGGAATGAGCAGTTCTTC. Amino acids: CASSPAGNEQFF.

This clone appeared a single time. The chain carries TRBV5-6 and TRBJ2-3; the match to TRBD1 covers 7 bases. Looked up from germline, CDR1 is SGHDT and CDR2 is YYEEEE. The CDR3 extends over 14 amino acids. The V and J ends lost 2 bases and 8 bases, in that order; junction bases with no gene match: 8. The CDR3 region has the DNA TGTGCCAGCAGCTTTCAACAGGGGCTAGGTACGCAGTATTTT. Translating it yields CASSFQQGLGTQYF.

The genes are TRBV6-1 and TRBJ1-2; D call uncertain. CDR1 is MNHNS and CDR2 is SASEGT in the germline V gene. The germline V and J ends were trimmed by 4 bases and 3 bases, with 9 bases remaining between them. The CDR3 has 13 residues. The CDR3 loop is CASSAVYDYGYTF. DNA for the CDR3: TGTGCCAGCAGTGCAGTGTATGACTATGGCTACACCTTC.

CDR3 amino acids: CAWTRTPGNTIYF. CDR3 in DNA: TGTGCCTGGACCAGAACACCGGGAAACACCATATATTTT. The V and J genes are TRBV30 and TRBJ1-3; no definite D call. The CDR3 consists of 13 residues. Looked up from germline, CDR1 is GTSNPN and CDR2 is SVGIG (reference sequence). The V and J ends lost 4 bases and 4 bases respectively, with 11 bases between them.

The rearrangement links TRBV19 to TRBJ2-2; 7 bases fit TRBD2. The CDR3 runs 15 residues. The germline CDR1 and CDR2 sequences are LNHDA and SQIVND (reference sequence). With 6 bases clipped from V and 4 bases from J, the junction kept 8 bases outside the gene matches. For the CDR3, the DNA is TGTGCCAGTAGCCCCTTGGGAGGGCGCACCGGGGAGCTGTTTTTT. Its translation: CASSPLGGRTGELFF.

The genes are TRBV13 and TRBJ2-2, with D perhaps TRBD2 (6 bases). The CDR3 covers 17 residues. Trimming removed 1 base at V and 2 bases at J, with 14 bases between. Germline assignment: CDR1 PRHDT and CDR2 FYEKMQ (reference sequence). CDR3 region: CASSLAEAGLNTGELFF. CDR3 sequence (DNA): TGTGCCAGCAGCTTAGCGGAGGCGGGGCTCAACACCGGGGAGCTGTTTTTT.

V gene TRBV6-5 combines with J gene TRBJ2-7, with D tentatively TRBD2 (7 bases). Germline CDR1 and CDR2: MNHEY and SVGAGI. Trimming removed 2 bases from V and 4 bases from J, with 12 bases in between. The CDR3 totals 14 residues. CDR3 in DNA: TGTGCCAGCAGTTACGGTAGGGGGGGGTACGAGCAGTACTTC. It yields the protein CASSYGRGGYEQYF.

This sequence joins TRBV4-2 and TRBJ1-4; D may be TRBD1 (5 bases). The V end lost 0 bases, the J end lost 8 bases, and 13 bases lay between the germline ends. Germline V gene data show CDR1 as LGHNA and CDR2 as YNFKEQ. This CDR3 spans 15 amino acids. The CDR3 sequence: CASSQDAGQREKLFF. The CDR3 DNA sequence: TGTGCCAGCAGCCAAGACGCGGGGCAGAGGGAAAAACTGTTTTTT.

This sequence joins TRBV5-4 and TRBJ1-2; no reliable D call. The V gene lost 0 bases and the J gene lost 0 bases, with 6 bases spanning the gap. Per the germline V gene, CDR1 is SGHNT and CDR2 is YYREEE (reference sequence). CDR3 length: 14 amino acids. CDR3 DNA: TGTGCCAGCAGCTTGGCCACAGCTAACTATGGCTACACCTTC. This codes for CASSLATANYGYTF.

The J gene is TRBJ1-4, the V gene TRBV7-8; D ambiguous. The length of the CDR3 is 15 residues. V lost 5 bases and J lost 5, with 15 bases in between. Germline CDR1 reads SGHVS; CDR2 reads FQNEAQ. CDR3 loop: CASSPPGGTNEKLFF. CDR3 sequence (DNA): TGTGCCAGCAGCCCTCCGGGTGGAACCAATGAAAAACTGTTTTTT.

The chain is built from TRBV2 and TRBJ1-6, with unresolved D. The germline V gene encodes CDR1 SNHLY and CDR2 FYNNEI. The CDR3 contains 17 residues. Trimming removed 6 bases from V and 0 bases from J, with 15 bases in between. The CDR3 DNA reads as TGTGCCAGCAGGGGGAGATACGGGAGCTCCTATAATTCACCCCTCCACTTT. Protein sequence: CASRGRYGSSYNSPLHF.

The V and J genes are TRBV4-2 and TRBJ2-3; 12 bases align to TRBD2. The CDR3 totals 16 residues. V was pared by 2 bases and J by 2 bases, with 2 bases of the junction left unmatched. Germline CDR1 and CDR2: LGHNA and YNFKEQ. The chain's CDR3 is CASSQTSGGTTDTQYF. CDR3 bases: TGTGCCAGCAGCCAAACTAGCGGGGGGACCACAGATACGCAGTATTTT.

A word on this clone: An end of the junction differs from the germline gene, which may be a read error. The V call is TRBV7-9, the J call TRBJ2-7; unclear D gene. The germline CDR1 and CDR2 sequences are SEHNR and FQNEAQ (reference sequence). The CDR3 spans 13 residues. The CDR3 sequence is CSSSPRHGYEQYF. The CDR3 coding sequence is TGTTCCAGCAGCCCCCGACATGGCTACGAGCAGTACTTC.

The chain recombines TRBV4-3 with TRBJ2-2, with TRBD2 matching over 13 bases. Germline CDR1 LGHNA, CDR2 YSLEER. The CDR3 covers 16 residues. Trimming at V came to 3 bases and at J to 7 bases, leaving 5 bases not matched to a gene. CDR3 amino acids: CASSQGTSGEGGELFF. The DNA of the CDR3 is TGCGCCAGCAGCCAGGGGACTAGCGGGGAGGGCGGGGAGCTGTTTTTT.

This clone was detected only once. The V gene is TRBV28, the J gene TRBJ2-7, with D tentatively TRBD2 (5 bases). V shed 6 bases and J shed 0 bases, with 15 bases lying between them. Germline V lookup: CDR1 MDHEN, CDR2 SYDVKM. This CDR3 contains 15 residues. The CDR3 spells CASSYGVTLSYEQYF. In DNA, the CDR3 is TGTGCCAGCAGCTACGGGGTAACCCTCTCCTACGAGCAGTACTTC.

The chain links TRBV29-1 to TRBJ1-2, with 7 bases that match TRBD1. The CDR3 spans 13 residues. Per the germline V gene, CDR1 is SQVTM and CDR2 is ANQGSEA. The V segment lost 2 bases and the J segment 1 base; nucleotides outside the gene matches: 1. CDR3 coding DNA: TGCAGCGTTGAAACAGGGGATAACTATGGCTACACCTTC. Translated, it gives CSVETGDNYGYTF.

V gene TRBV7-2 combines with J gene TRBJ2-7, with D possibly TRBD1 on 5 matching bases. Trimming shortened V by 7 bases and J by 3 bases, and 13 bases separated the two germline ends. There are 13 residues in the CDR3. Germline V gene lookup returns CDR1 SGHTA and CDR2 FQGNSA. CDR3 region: CASTLGLGYEQYF. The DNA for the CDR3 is TGTGCCAGCACCTTGGGGCTAGGCTACGAGCAGTACTTC.

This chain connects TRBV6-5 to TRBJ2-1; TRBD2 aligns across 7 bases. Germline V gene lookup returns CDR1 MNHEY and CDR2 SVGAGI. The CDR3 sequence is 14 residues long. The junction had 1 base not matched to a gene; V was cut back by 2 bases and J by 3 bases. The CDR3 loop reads CASSYGGGYNEQFF. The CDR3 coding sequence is TGTGCCAGCAGTTACGGGGGGGGCTACAATGAGCAGTTCTTC.

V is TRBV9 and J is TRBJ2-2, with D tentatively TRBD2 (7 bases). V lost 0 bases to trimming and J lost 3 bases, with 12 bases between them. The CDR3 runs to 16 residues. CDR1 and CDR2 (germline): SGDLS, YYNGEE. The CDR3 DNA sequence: TGTGCCAGCAGCGTAGTAGGGGGGGCCTACACCGGGGAGCTGTTTTTT. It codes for CASSVVGGAYTGELFF.

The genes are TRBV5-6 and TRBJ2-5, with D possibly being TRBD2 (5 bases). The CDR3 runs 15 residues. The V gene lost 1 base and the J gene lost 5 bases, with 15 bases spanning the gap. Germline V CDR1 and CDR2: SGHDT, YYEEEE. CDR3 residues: CASSLRGSTGETQYF. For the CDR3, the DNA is TGTGCCAGCAGCTTGCGTGGGAGCACCGGGGAGACCCAGTACTTC.

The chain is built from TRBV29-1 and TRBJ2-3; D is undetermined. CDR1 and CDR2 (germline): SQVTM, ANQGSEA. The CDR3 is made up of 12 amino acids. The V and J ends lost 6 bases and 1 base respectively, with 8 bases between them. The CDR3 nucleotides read TGCAGCGTGGTAACAGGCACAGATACGCAGTATTTT. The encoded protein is CSVVTGTDTQYF.

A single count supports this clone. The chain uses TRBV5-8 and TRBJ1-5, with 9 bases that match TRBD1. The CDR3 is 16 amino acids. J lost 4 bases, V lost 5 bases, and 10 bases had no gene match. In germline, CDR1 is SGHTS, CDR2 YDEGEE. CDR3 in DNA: TGTGCCAGCAGTAAGGTACAGGGGGCTCGGAATCAGCCCCAGCATTTT. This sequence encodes CASSKVQGARNQPQHF.

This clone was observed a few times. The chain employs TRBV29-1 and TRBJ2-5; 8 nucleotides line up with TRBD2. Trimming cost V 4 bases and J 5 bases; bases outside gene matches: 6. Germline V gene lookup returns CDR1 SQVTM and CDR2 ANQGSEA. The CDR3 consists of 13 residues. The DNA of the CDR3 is TGCAGCGTTGCCCCCCGGGAGGGGGAGACCCAGTACTTC. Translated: CSVAPREGETQYF.

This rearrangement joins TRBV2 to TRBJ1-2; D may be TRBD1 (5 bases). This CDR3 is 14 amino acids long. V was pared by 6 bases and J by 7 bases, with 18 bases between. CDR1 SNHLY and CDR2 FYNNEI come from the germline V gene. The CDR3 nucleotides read TGTGCCAGCAGACGGACATTTCTGTTCTTTGGCTACACCTTC. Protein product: CASRRTFLFFGYTF.